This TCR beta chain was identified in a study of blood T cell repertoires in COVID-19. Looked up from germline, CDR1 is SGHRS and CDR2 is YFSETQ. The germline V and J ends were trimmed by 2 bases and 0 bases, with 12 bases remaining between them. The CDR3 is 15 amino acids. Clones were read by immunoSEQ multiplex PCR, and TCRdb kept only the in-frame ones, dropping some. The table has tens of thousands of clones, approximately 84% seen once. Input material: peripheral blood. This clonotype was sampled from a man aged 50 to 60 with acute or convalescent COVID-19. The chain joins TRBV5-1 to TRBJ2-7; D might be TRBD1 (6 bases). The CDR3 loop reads CASSLETGTSYEQYF. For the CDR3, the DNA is TGCGCCAGCAGCTTAGAGACAGGAACCTCCTACGAGCAGTACTTC.